Listed below are T cell receptor beta chains from one sample, sequenced in a study of low-dose radiotherapy and immunotherapy resistance in tumors. TCRdb called the reads again in MiXCR, with one record for every CDR3 protein. The sample records under 35,000 distinct CDR3 sequences, 45% to 55% being singletons. Material: PBMCs, obtained after low-dose radiotherapy plus immunotherapy. These receptors originate from a male donor with gallbladder cancer. Both conserved end residues are part of each CDR3.

V: TRBV6-8; length: 13; J: TRBJ1-4; CDR3: CASSETTNEKLFF
V: TRBV29-1; length: 13; J: TRBJ1-2; CDR3: CSVEGRQNYGYTF
V: TRBV6-6; length: 20; J: TRBJ2-1; CDR3: CASSYPLTSTGFKAYNEQFF
V: TRBV5-1; length: 16; J: TRBJ2-7; CDR3: CASSPHSGTDGYEQYF
V: TRBV12-3/TRBV12-4; length: 15; J: TRBJ2-7; CDR3: CASTPQTGSGYEQYF
V: TRBV19; length: 16; J: TRBJ1-2; CDR3: CASSIAPGAPGYGYTF
V: TRBV4-2; length: 16; J: TRBJ2-1; CDR3: CASSQEQGPSYNEQFF
V: TRBV18; length: 15; J: TRBJ2-1; CDR3: CASSSESRSHNEQFF
V: TRBV20-1; length: 17; J: TRBJ2-3; CDR3: CSASPGTSGGFTDTQYF
V: TRBV28; length: 15; J: TRBJ2-3; CDR3: CASYPRRGSTDTQYF
V: TRBV29-1; length: 13; J: TRBJ1-1; CDR3: CSGWGQGETEAFF
V: TRBV2; length: 14; J: TRBJ1-4; CDR3: CASNQGALGEKLFF
V: TRBV2; length: 17; J: TRBJ2-1; CDR3: CASSASGGYSDSPEQFF
V: TRBV11-2; length: 16; J: TRBJ2-2; CDR3: CASSRDGRGTGELFFF
V: TRBV12-3/TRBV12-4; length: 13; J: TRBJ1-2; CDR3: CASSMQAQYGYTF
V: TRBV2; length: 14; J: TRBJ2-3; CDR3: CASKRTVRTDTQYF
V: TRBV10-3; length: 14; J: TRBJ2-5; CDR3: CAIRPDRNQETQYF
V: TRBV12-3/TRBV12-4; length: 14; J: TRBJ2-1; CDR3: CASSPGDGPNEQFF
V: TRBV12-3/TRBV12-4; length: 14; J: TRBJ2-7; CDR3: CASSSGQGYDEQYF
V: TRBV5-3; length: 14; J: TRBJ2-1; CDR3: CASSLRGYTNEQFF